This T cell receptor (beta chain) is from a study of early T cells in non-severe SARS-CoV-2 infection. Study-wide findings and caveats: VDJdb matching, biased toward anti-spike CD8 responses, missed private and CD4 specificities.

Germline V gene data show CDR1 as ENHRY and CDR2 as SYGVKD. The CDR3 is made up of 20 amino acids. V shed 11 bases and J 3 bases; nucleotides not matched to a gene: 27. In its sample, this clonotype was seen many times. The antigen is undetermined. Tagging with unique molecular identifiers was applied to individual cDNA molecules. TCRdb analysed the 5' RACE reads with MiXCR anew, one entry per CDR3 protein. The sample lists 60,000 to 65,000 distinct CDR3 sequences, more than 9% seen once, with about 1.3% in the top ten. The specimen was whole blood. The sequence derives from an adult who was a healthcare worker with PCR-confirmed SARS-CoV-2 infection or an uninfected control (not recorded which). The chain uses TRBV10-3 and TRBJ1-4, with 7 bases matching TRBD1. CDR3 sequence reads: CAVGEPPGGQNAISNEKLFF. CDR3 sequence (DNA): TGTGCCGTAGGCGAACCTCCAGGGGGTCAAAATGCGATATCTAATGAAAAACTGTTTTTT.